Listed here are 20 T cell receptor beta chains from one sample, sequenced in a study of kidney transplant recipient with SARS-CoV-2 infection (dated by TCRdb to the early 2020s). Interpreted using the paper, the time point label stands for: pre-pandemic baseline sample and day 111 after first positive SARS-CoV-2 test. The sequencer listed for this sample is Illumina MiSeq. TCRdb trimmed the raw reads at Q25, called clones with MiXCR and kept productive beta chains. Rows matching on CDR3 protein sequence are summarized as one entry with the most common DNA and genes. For this sample there are 200,000 to 300,000 distinct CDR3 sequences; less than 35% appear just once. The ten largest clones represent less than 8.5% of the sample. Sequenced here: a blood sample, sampled at baseline and on day 111 from a kidney transplant recipient. The receptors originated from a male patient in his thirties who had COVID-19 and was a kidney transplant recipient. After a transplant, some of the T cells may come from the graft donor.

Many counts were recorded for this clonotype. The chain has TRBV5-6 and TRBJ2-7, with TRBD2 identical over 7 bases. Germline V gene sequence: CDR1 SGHDT, CDR2 YYEEEE. CDR3 length: 16 amino acids. Trimming at V came to 4 bases and at J to 6 bases, leaving 16 bases not matched to a gene. CDR3 amino acids: CASSKPIASGTGEQYF. The CDR3 DNA reads TGTGCCAGCAGCAAACCTATTGCTAGCGGTACTGGCGAGCAGTACTTC.

This clonotype was seen repeatedly, ten times or more. The chain is built from TRBV19 and TRBJ1-2, with D maybe TRBD1 (6 bases). The CDR3 spans 17 residues. Trimming took off 5 bases at V and 4 bases at J, with 23 bases between the two ends. Per the germline V gene, CDR1 is LNHDA and CDR2 is SQIVND (reference sequence). The CDR3 loop reads CASSPCGTNRKTYGYTF. For the CDR3, the DNA is TGTGCCAGTAGTCCATGCGGGACAAATCGAAAGACCTATGGCTACACCTTC.

This clonotype showed up many times. J is TRBJ1-2 and V is TRBV7-9; no clear D gene. Germline CDR1 reads SEHNR; CDR2 reads FQNEAQ (reference sequence). This CDR3 is 17 amino acids long. V was pared by 4 bases and J by 4 bases, with 22 bases between. The DNA of the CDR3 is TGTGCCAGCAGCTACGACGTATACCATGGAAAGACCTATGGCTACACCTTC. It encodes CASSYDVYHGKTYGYTF.

This clonotype showed up many times. The V gene is TRBV6-9, the J gene TRBJ1-2; D is unresolved. In germline, CDR1 is MNHGY, CDR2 SVAAGI. CDR3 length: 17 amino acids. The V and J ends lost 5 bases and 4 bases respectively, with 23 bases between them. The CDR3 loop is CASSSVSPYGKTYGYTF. The CDR3 coding sequence is TGTGCCAGCAGTAGTGTCTCGCCTTACGGAAAGACCTATGGCTACACCTTC.

Comment on this clonotype: A much bigger clone sits one base away, suggesting this may be a read error. The chain links TRBV19 to TRBJ1-2; a possible D gene is TRBD1 (5 bases). The CDR3 is made up of 17 amino acids. From germline, CDR1 is LNHDA and CDR2 SQIVND (reference sequence). V was cut by 5 bases and J by 4 bases, with 23 bases left in between. CDR3 DNA sequence: TGTGCCAGTAGTTATGTGCGGACAAGTCGAAAGACCTATGGCTACACCTTC. This gives the protein CASSYVRTSRKTYGYTF.

V usage is TRBV8-2 and J usage is TRBJ1-2. TRBV8-2 is marked as a pseudogene. This CDR3 comprises 16 residues. The CDR3 sequence is CGSHDGDSRKTYGYTF. The CDR3 DNA reads TGTGGCAGTCATGACGGTGATAGCCGAAAGACCTATGGCTACACCTTC.

A word on this clonotype: This may be a read error, as it is one base from a much larger clone. The rearrangement joins TRBV2 to TRBJ1-1, with D possibly TRBD1 on 5 matching bases. The germline gives CDR1 SNHLY, CDR2 FYNNEI. The CDR3 totals 15 residues. V lost 4 bases, J lost 6 bases, and 18 bases lay in between. CDR3 loop: CASSGRGVIPAEAFF. The CDR3 nucleotides are TGTGCCAGCAGTGGACGGGGGGTAATTCCGGCTGAAGCTTTCTTT.

This clonotype was seen repeatedly, ten times or more. The rearrangement joins TRBV6-5 to TRBJ1-2; D gene uncertain. The CDR3 covers 13 residues. The germline V and J ends were trimmed by 6 bases and 2 bases, with 10 bases remaining between them. Germline V CDR1 and CDR2: MNHEY, SVGAGI. The CDR3 region has the DNA TGTGCCAGCAGACTGGACGGGAACTATGGCTACACCTTC. This codes for CASRLDGNYGYTF.

On this clonotype itself: With only one base between it and a far larger clone, this is likely a read error. The chain carries TRBV27 and TRBJ2-4, with D perhaps matching TRBD1 or TRBD2 (5 bases each). The J call may be wrong; the DNA end is better matched by TRBJ2-7. The CDR3 extends over 16 amino acids. The germline CDR1 and CDR2 sequences are MNHEY and SMNVEV (reference sequence). Here the CDR3 reads CASSSERRGRNYEQYF. Written as DNA, the CDR3 is TGTGCCAGCAGTTCAGAACGCCGGGGCAGGAACTACGAGCAGTACTTC.

This clonotype was counted between two and nine times. The chain couples TRBV11-3 to TRBJ2-1; D tentatively fits TRBD1 or TRBD2 (5 bases each). V lost 3 bases to trimming and J lost 4 bases, with 19 bases between them. Per germline, CDR1 SGHNT and CDR2 YENEEA. The CDR3 totals 17 residues. This CDR3 reads CASSFVWGIRDYNEQFF. The CDR3 nucleotides read TGTGCCAGCAGCTTCGTATGGGGGATTAGAGATTACAATGAGCAGTTCTTC.

This clonotype was observed many times. The gene calls are TRBV4-1 and TRBJ1-5, with 9 bases matching TRBD1. The CDR3 has 15 residues. With 2 bases clipped from V and 9 bases from J, the junction kept 8 bases outside the gene matches. Germline lookup yields CDR1 MGHRA and CDR2 YSYEKL. The CDR3 loop reads CASSQWGTGSGPQHF. The CDR3 DNA reads TGCGCCAGCAGCCAATGGGGGACAGGGAGCGGGCCCCAGCATTTT.

This clonotype was observed at least ten times. The chain links TRBV5-8 to TRBJ2-5; D not resolved. The J call may be wrong; the DNA end is better matched by TRBJ2-7. The germline V gene has CDR1 SGHTS and CDR2 YDEGEE. The CDR3 has 13 amino acids. CDR3: CASSLVSPIEQYF. The CDR3 coding sequence is TGTGCCAGCAGCTTGGTATCTCCCATCGAGCAGTACTTC.

To note about this clonotype: One base away lies a much larger clone, so this may be a sequencing read error. DNA of the CDR3: TGTGCCAGCAGCCTTTTGAAAACAAGCAGAAAGGCCTATGGCTACACCTTC. This sequence encodes CASSLLKTSRKAYGYTF. V is TRBV11-2 and J is TRBJ1-2; D call uncertain. V shed 5 bases and J shed 4 bases, with 23 bases lying between them. Germline loops: CDR1 SGHAT, CDR2 FQNNGV. This CDR3 is 17 amino acids long.

This clonotype has a count of ten or more. V and J are TRBV21-1 and TRBJ2-3; TRBD2 reflects the table's D call only, with no check against the DNA. TRBV21-1 is noted as a pseudogene. CDR3 size: 17 residues. The CDR3 sequence is CASSGPLATVMQDTQYF. The CDR3 nucleotides are TGTGCCAGCAGTGGGCCTTTAGCTACAGTCATGCAAGATACGCAGTATTTT.

This clonotype was seen many times. The chain uses TRBV7-8 and TRBJ1-3; D is uncertain. Germline CDR1 SGHVS, CDR2 FQNEAQ. CDR3 length: 17 residues. The germline V and J ends were trimmed by 5 bases and 4 bases, with 21 bases remaining between them. CDR3 in DNA: TGTGCCAGCAGCGCATGGATAATAAGAGGAGGCGGAAACACCATATATTTT. It is translated as CASSAWIIRGGGNTIYF.

This clonotype was recorded many times. This chain connects TRBV2 to TRBJ1-4, with 9 bases lining up with TRBD1. The trim removed 9 bases at V and 7 bases at J, leaving 3 bases unmatched. The CDR3 runs to 12 residues. CDR1 is SNHLY, CDR2 FYNNEI, per germline. The CDR3, as DNA: TGTGCCAGTGGGACAGGGATTGAAAAACTGTTTTTT. It specifies CASGTGIEKLFF.

Many counts were recorded for this clonotype. The J gene is TRBJ1-6, the V gene TRBV6-5; 7 nucleotides align to TRBD1. The CDR3 spans 15 residues. V gave up 6 bases and J gave up 2 bases; unmatched junction bases: 4. The germline gives CDR1 MNHEY, CDR2 SVGAGI. The CDR3 coding sequence is TGTGCCAGCAGGGGGGGGACAGCCTATAATTCACCCCTCCACTTT. It translates to CASRGGTAYNSPLHF.

Details on this clonotype: This sequence may be a read error, since a much larger clone differs from it by one base. This rearrangement joins TRBV5-3 to TRBJ1-2; no reliable D call. TRBV5-3 is an open reading frame whose function is uncertain. The germline V and J ends were trimmed by 6 bases and 4 bases, with 22 bases remaining between them. CDR3 length equals 16 residues. The CDR3 spells CARNKQVVRRTYGYTF. CDR3 nucleotide sequence: TGTGCCAGAAATAAGCAAGTGGTGAGAAGGACCTATGGCTACACCTTC.

Concerning this clonotype itself: A far larger clone differs by one base, so this is likely a read error. The gene calls are TRBV5-1 and TRBJ2-4, with TRBD2 matching 7 bases. The DNA end is a closer match to TRBJ2-7, so the J assignment may be wrong. The CDR3 sequence is 13 residues long. CDR1 SGHRS and CDR2 YFSETQ come from the germline V gene. The CDR3 nucleotides read TGCGCCAGCAGCCGGGGGGACTCCTACGAGCAGTACTTC. It specifies CASSRGDSYEQYF.

On this clonotype: Its ends do not fully match the called genes, so a read error is possible. The J gene is TRBJ2-5, the V gene TRBV3-1; D remains unclear. Germline V gene lookup returns CDR1 LGHDT and CDR2 YNNKEL (reference sequence). CDR3 size: 17 residues. The CDR3 sequence: CAGSLSDPISFSETQYF. The DNA of the CDR3 is TGCGCCGGCAGCTTATCAGATCCCATTTCTTTCTCTGAGACCCAGTACTTC.